These T cell receptor beta chains were read from a single sample in a study of CD8+ T cells in alopecia areata. TCRdb keeps only in-frame clones here, not all; method: immunoSEQ multiplex PCR. The sample records 150,000 to 200,000 clones, 50% to 75% being singletons. The input for sequencing was CD4+ T cells sorted from blood, taken at approximately week 56, from a patient treated with tofacitinib. The receptors originated from a human donor with alopecia areata. The CDR3 runs from the conserved cysteine through the conserved F or W. Fields, in order: CDR3 protein, CDR3 DNA, clone size, J gene, V gene, D gene, CDR3 length. The D gene is left open where the match is weak. Only some rows state a clone size, as once, few, many or a class for expanded clones.

CDR3: CASSQDGSGGTTDTQYF
DNA: TGTGCCAGCAGCCAAGATGGAAGCGGGGGGACCACAGATACGCAGTATTTT
size: NA
J: TRBJ2-3
V: TRBV4-2
D: TRBD2
length: 17

CDR3: CASSLDSSRTDTQYF
DNA: TGTGCCAGCAGCTTAGACTCCTCACGCACAGATACGCAGTATTTT
size: NA
J: TRBJ2-3
V: TRBV7-2
D: NA
length: 15

CDR3: CAWSVWDSSTDTQYF
DNA: TGTGCCTGGAGTGTTTGGGATTCTAGCACAGATACGCAGTATTTT
size: once
J: TRBJ2-3
V: TRBV30
D: NA
length: 15

CDR3: CASTRNGRSADTQYF
DNA: TGTGCCAGCACCCGAAATGGCAGGTCGGCAGATACGCAGTATTTT
size: NA
J: TRBJ2-3
V: TRBV6-1
D: NA
length: 15

CDR3: CASRAGPAGKYEQYF
DNA: TGTGCCAGCAGAGCCGGACCCGCCGGGAAATACGAGCAGTACTTC
size: NA
J: TRBJ2-7
V: TRBV25-1
D: NA
length: 15

CDR3: CASRPFYEQYF
DNA: TGCGCCAGCAGGCCGTTTTACGAGCAGTACTTC
size: NA
J: TRBJ2-7
V: TRBV23-1
D: NA
length: 11

CDR3: CASSRRADTEAFF
DNA: TGCGCCAGCAGCCGTAGGGCGGACACTGAAGCTTTCTTT
size: NA
J: TRBJ1-1
V: TRBV5-1
D: NA
length: 13

CDR3: CASSLEASNQPQHF
DNA: TGTGCCAGCAGCTTAGAGGCGAGCAATCAGCCCCAGCATTTT
size: NA
J: TRBJ1-5
V: TRBV7-6
D: NA
length: 14

CDR3: CASSLAHTYNEQFF
DNA: TGCGCCAGCAGCTTGGCCCACACCTACAATGAGCAGTTCTTC
size: NA
J: TRBJ2-1
V: TRBV5-1
D: NA
length: 14

CDR3: CASSLTGENSPLHF
DNA: TGTGCCAGCAGCTTAACAGGGGAAAATTCACCCCTCCACTTT
size: NA
J: TRBJ1-6
V: TRBV7-6
D: TRBD1
length: 14

CDR3: CASSIRRQDEQYF
DNA: TGTGCCAGCAGTATACGGAGGCAGGACGAGCAGTACTTC
size: NA
J: TRBJ2-7
V: TRBV6-1
D: NA
length: 13

CDR3: CATSRDRGVVSETFF
DNA: TGTGCCACCAGCAGAGATCGTGGAGTCGTTAGCGAAACGTTCTTC
size: NA
J: TRBJ2-1
V: TRBV15
D: NA
length: 15

CDR3: CASSLDVRNGELFF
DNA: TGTGCCAGCAGCTTAGATGTACGCAACGGGGAGCTGTTTTTT
size: NA
J: TRBJ2-2
V: TRBV7-9
D: NA
length: 14

CDR3: CASSQVRASHGYTF
DNA: TGTGCCAGCAGCCAAGTTCGGGCGTCGCATGGCTACACCTTC
size: NA
J: TRBJ1-2
V: TRBV14
D: NA
length: 14

CDR3: CASSQGLDGPTVLTF
DNA: TGCGCCAGCAGCCAAGGACTGGACGGACCAACCGTCCTGACTTTC
size: NA
J: TRBJ2-6
V: TRBV4-1
D: NA
length: 15

CDR3: CSARVRGETQYF
DNA: TGCAGCGCCAGGGTTCGGGGAGAGACCCAGTACTTC
size: few
J: TRBJ2-5
V: TRBV29-1
D: NA
length: 12

CDR3: CSSGGQETQYF
DNA: TGCAGCTCCGGGGGTCAAGAGACCCAGTACTTC
size: NA
J: TRBJ2-5
V: TRBV29-1
D: NA
length: 11